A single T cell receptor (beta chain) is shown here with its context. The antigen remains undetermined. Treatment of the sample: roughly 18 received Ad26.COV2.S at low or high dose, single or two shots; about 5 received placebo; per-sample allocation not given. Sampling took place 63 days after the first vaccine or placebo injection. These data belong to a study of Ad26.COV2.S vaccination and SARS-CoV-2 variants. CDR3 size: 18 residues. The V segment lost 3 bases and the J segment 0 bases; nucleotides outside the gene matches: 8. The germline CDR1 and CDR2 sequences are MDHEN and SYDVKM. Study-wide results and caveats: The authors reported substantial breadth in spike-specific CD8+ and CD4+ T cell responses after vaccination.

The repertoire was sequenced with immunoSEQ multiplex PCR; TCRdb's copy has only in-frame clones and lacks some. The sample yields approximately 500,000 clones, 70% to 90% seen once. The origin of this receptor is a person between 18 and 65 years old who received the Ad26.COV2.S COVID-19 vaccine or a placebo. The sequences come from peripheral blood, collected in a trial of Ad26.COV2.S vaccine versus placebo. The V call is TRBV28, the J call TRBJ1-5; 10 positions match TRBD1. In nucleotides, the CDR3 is TGTGCCAGCAGTTTGTGGGGACAGGGGAACCCTAGCAATCAGCCCCAGCATTTT. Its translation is CASSLWGQGNPSNQPQHF.